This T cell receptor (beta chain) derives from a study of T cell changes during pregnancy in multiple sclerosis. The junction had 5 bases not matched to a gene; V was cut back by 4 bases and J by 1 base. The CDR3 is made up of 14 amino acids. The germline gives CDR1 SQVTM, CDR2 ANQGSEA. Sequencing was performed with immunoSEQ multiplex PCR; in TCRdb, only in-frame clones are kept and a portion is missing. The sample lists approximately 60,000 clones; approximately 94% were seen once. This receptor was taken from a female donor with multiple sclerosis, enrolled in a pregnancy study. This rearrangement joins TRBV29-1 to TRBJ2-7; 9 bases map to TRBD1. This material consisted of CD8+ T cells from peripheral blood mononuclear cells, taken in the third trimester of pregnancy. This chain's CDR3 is CSVGGDRASYEQYF. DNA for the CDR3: TGCAGCGTTGGCGGGGACAGGGCATCCTACGAGCAGTACTTC.